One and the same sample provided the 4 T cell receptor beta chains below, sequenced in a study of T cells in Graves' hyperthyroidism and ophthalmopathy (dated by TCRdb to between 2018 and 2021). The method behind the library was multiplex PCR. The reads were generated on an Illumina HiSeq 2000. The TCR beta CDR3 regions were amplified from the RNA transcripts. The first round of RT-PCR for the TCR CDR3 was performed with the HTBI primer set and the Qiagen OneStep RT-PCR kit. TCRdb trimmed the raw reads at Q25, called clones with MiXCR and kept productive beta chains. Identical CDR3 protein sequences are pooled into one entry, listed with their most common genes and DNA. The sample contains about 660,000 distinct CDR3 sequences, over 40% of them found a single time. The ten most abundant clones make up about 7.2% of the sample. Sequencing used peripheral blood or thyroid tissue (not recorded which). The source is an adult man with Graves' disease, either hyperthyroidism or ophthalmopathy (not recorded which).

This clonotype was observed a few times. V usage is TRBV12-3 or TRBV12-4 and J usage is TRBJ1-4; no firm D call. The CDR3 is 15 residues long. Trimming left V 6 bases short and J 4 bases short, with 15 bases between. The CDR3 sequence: CASSRVFGYNEKLFF. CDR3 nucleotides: TGTGCCAGCAGCCGTGTTTTTGGGTATAATGAAAAACTGTTTTTT.

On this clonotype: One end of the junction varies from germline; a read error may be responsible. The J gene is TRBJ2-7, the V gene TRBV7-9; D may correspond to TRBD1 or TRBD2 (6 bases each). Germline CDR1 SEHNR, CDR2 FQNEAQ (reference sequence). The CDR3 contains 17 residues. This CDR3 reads CASSQEGGWGHSYEQYF. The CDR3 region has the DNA TGCGCCAGCAGCCAAGAAGGGGGGTGGGGCCACTCCTACGAGCAGTACTTC.

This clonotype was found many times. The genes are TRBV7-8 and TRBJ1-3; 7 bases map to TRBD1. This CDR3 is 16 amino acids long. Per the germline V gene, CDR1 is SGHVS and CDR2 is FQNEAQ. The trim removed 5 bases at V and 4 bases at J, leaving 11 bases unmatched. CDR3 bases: TGTGCCAGCAGCCCCGCCCTCTGGGACAGAGGAAACACCATATATTTT. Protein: CASSPALWDRGNTIYF.

CDR3 in DNA: TGCAGCAGTTGGGGACAGGGCTCACCCCTCCACTTT. It specifies CSSWGQGSPLHF. The rearrangement links TRBV29-1 to TRBJ1-6; the match to TRBD1 covers 9 bases. V shed 8 bases and J 10 bases; nucleotides not matched to a gene: 6. The germline gives CDR1 SQVTM, CDR2 ANQGSEA. The CDR3 extends over 12 amino acids.